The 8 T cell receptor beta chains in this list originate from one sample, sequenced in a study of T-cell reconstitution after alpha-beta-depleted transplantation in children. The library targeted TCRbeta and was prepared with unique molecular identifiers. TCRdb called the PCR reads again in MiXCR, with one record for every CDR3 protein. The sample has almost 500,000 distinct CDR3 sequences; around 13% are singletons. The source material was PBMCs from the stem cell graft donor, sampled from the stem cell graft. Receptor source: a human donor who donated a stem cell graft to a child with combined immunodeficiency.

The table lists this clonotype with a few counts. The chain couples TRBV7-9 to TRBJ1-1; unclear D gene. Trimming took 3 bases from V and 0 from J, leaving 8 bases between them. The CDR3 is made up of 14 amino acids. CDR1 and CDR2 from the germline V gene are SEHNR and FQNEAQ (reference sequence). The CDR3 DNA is TGTGCCAGCAGCTTTGTGCAGGTGAACACTGAAGCTTTCTTT. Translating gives CASSFVQVNTEAFF.

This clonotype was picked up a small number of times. CDR3 in amino acids: CASSLRGLWSETQYF. In nucleotides, the CDR3 is TGTGCCAGCAGTCTCAGGGGATTATGGTCAGAGACCCAGTACTTC. The gene calls are TRBV6-1 and TRBJ2-5; TRBD1 is a possible D gene (6 bases). The CDR3 is 15 residues long. Germline CDR1 and CDR2: MNHNS and SASEGT. Trimming left V 5 bases short and J 4 bases short, with 17 bases between.

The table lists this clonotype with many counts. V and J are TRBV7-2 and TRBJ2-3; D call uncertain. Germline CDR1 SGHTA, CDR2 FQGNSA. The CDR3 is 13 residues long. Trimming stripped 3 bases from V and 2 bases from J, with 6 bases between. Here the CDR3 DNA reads TGTGCCAGCAGCTTCCCTCTCACAGATACGCAGTATTTT. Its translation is CASSFPLTDTQYF.

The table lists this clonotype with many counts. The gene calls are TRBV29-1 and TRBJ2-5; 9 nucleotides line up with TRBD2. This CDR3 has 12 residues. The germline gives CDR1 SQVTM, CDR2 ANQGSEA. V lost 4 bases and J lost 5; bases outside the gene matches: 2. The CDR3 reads CSVVAGGETQYF. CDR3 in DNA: TGCAGCGTTGTTGCGGGAGGGGAGACCCAGTACTTC.

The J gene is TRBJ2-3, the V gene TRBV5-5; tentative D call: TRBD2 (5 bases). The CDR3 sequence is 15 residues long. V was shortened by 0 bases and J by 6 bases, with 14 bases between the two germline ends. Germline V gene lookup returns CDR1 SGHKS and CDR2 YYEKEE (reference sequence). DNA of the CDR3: TGTGCCAGCAGCTTGGCTTGGAGGATTGGGGATACGCAGTATTTT. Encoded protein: CASSLAWRIGDTQYF.

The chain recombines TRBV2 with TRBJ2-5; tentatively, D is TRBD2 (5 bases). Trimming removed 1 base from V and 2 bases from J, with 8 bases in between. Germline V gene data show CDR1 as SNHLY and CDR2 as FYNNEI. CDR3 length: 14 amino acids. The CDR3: CASSEGSGQETQYF. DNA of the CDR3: TGTGCCAGCAGTGAAGGGTCGGGACAAGAGACCCAGTACTTC.

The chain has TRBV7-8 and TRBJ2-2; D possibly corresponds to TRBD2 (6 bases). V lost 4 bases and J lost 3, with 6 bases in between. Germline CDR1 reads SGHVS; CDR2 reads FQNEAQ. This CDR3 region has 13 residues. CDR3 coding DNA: TGTGCCAGCAGCTGGAGGGACACCGGGGAGCTGTTTTTT. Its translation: CASSWRDTGELFF.

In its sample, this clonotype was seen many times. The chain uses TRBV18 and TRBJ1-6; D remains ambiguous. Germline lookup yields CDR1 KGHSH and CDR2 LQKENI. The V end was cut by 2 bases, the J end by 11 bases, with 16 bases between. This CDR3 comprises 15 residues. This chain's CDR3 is CASSPELVRSTPLHF. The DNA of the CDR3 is TGTGCCAGCTCACCAGAGTTGGTCAGATCGACACCCCTCCACTTT.